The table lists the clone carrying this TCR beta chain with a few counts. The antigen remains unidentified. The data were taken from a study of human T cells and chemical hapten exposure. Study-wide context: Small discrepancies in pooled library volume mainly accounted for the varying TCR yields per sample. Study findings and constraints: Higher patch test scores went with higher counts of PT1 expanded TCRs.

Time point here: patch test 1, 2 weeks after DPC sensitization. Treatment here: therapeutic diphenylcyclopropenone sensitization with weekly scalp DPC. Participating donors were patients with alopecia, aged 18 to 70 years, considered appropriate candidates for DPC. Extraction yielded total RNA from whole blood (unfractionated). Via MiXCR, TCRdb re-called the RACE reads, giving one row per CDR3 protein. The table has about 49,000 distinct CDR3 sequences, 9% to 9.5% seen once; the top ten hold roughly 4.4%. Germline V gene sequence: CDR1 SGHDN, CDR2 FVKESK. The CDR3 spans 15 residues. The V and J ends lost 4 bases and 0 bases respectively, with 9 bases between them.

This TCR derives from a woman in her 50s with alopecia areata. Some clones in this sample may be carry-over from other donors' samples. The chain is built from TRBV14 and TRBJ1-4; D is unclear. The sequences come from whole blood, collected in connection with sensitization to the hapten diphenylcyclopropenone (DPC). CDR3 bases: TGTGCCAGCAGCCGCCCCGGGCCAACTAATGAAAAACTGTTTTTT. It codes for CASSRPGPTNEKLFF.